A single sample is the source of the 21 T cell receptor beta chains below, sequenced in a study of blood T cell repertoires in COVID-19 (dated by TCRdb to 2018 to 2021). Receptor amplification or capture employed the immunoSEQ multiplex PCR assay. The clones in this table, taken by TCRdb from immuneACCESS, are in-frame only. Not every clone is retained; where verified, under half of the shortfall comes from an unresolved V gene, and the cause of the rest is unknown. The sample data list around 100,000 clones, and 70% to 80% of these were observed just once. The ten biggest clones cover approximately 9.6% of the sample. The sample was peripheral blood. These TCRs come from a man aged 55 to 69 with active or convalescent COVID-19.

The chain employs TRBV6-5 and TRBJ1-2; possibly TRBD1 for D (6 bases). This CDR3 has 13 residues. Germline CDR1 and CDR2: MNHEY and SVGAGI. V lost 2 bases and J 8 bases, leaving 12 bases between the germline ends. The CDR3 DNA reads TGTGCCAGCAGTTACGGCCAGCAGGGGGGCTACACCTTC. Residues: CASSYGQQGGYTF.

The rearrangement links TRBV13 to TRBJ1-1, with a possible D match to TRBD1 (5 bases). Germline CDR1 reads PRHDT; CDR2 reads FYEKMQ (reference sequence). The ends were cut back, 5 bases at V and 4 bases at J, with 17 bases in the middle. CDR3 length: 15 amino acids. CDR3 in amino acids: CASSPMSTGLTEAFF. CDR3 DNA sequence: TGTGCCAGCAGCCCAATGTCTACAGGTCTCACTGAAGCTTTCTTT.

The chain joins TRBV6-5 to TRBJ2-3, with D possibly TRBD1 on 6 matching bases. The CDR3 length is 13 residues. Germline CDR1 MNHEY, CDR2 SVGAGI. Trimming left V 6 bases short and J 4 bases short, with 11 bases between. In nucleotides, the CDR3 is TGTGCCAGCAGGCGTCAGGGGCCAGATACGCAGTATTTT. This codes for CASRRQGPDTQYF.

The chain recombines TRBV2 with TRBJ1-4; D remains unclear. The V gene lost 3 bases and the J gene lost 5 bases, with 10 bases spanning the gap. CDR3 length equals 14 residues. The germline V gene has CDR1 SNHLY and CDR2 FYNNEI. In nucleotides, the CDR3 is TGTGCCAGCAGTGATATGCGAGAGAATGAAAAACTGTTTTTT. Translated: CASSDMRENEKLFF.

The CDR3 DNA reads TGTGCCAGCAGTTTTGACAGGGCCATAAGCAATCAGCCCCAGCATTTT. This encodes CASSFDRAISNQPQHF. The chain combines TRBV2 with TRBJ1-5; TRBD1 matches 7 bases. Germline V gene lookup returns CDR1 SNHLY and CDR2 FYNNEI. The CDR3 spans 16 residues. J was trimmed by 1 base and V by 5 bases; bases with no gene match: 8.

V usage is TRBV18 and J usage is TRBJ2-1, with 9 bases aligning to TRBD2. From germline, CDR1 is KGHSH and CDR2 LQKENI. V gave up 0 bases and J gave up 4 bases; unmatched junction bases: 4. This CDR3 contains 16 residues. The CDR3 protein is CASSPPGTSTYNEQFF. In DNA form, the CDR3 reads TGTGCCAGCTCACCACCCGGGACTAGCACATACAATGAGCAGTTCTTC.

The chain joins TRBV12-3 or TRBV12-4 to TRBJ2-5; TRBD1 aligns across 8 bases. The J segment lost 5 bases and the V segment lost 5 bases, leaving 4 bases of the junction unmatched. This CDR3 has 13 residues. The CDR3 sequence is CASSKRQGETQYF. CDR3 nucleotide sequence: TGTGCCAGCAGTAAACGACAGGGGGAGACCCAGTACTTC.

The rearrangement joins TRBV11-2 to TRBJ2-5, with D tentatively TRBD2 (6 bases). Germline-derived CDR1 and CDR2 are SGHAT and FQNNGV. With 1 base removed from V and 5 bases from J, the gap between germline ends came to 11 bases. This CDR3 region has 14 residues. As DNA, the CDR3 is TGTGCCAGCAGCTTAGCGGGTGGGGGGGAGACCCAGTACTTC. This gives the protein CASSLAGGGETQYF.

Concerning this clone: The germline gene is not matched at one end of the junction; a read error may be the cause. The chain couples TRBV18 to TRBJ2-5; possibly TRBD1 for D (6 bases). This CDR3 region has 13 residues. Per germline, CDR1 KGHSH and CDR2 LQKENI. CDR3 residues: CASLPGAGETQYF. The CDR3, as DNA: TGTGCCAGCTTACCAGGGGCAGGGGAGACCCAGTACTTC.

The rearrangement uses TRBV2 and TRBJ1-5; D is unclear. Trimming removed 2 bases at V and 9 bases at J, with 11 bases between. The CDR3 sequence is 13 residues long. Germline CDR1 is SNHLY and CDR2 is FYNNEI. CDR3 amino acids: CASSEREGRPQHF. The CDR3 nucleotides are TGTGCCAGCAGTGAACGGGAGGGTAGGCCCCAGCATTTT.

CDR3 coding DNA: TGTGCCAGCAGCCAGGACAGGTGGGGGGAGACCCAGTACTTC. Amino acid sequence: CASSQDRWGETQYF. The chain is built from TRBV3-1 (or the pseudogene TRBV3-2) and TRBJ2-5; 7 bases map to TRBD1. The CDR3 sequence is 14 residues long. Germline V gives CDR1 LGHDT, CDR2 YNNKEL (reference sequence). The V gene end was trimmed by 3 bases and the J gene end by 5 bases; junction bases not matched to a gene: 6.

This clone was observed once. The rearrangement joins TRBV5-1 to TRBJ2-3, with 9 bases fitting TRBD1. Germline CDR1 reads SGHRS; CDR2 reads YFSETQ. Trimming removed 4 bases from V and 5 bases from J; junction bases left unmatched: 11. This CDR3 contains 16 residues. The CDR3 spells CASSKTGTGIVDTQYF. The CDR3 nucleotides read TGCGCCAGCAGCAAAACCGGGACAGGGATAGTAGATACGCAGTATTTT.

J is TRBJ2-2 and V is TRBV14; D is possibly TRBD2 (6 bases). Trimming pared 4 bases from V and 4 bases from J, leaving 10 bases between. Looked up from germline, CDR1 is SGHDN and CDR2 is FVKESK. The CDR3 length is 14 residues. The DNA for the CDR3 is TGTGCCAGCAGCCCCCGGGACTTCACCGGGGAGCTGTTTTTT. Encoded protein: CASSPRDFTGELFF.

J is TRBJ2-3 and V is TRBV2, with TRBD1 as a possible D gene (6 bases). The CDR3 is made up of 14 amino acids. With 6 bases removed from V and 4 bases from J, the gap between germline ends came to 14 bases. The V gene's germline CDR1 is SNHLY and CDR2 FYNNEI. The CDR3 coding sequence is TGTGCCAGCAGGGGGGCAGGGAGAGCAGATACGCAGTATTTT. The encoded protein is CASRGAGRADTQYF.

V usage is TRBV20-1 and J usage is TRBJ1-2, with D possibly matching TRBD1 (5 bases). The germline V and J ends were trimmed by 3 bases and 6 bases, with 14 bases remaining between them. Germline V lookup: CDR1 DFQATT, CDR2 SNEGSKA (reference sequence). The CDR3 has 13 residues. In DNA form, the CDR3 reads TGCAGTGCTAGTCGGGCCCTAGGGGATGGCTACACCTTC. Amino acids: CSASRALGDGYTF.

J is TRBJ2-3 and V is TRBV24-1; possibly TRBD1 for D (6 bases). V lost 3 bases and J 0 bases, leaving 12 bases between the germline ends. Germline values: CDR1 KGHDR, CDR2 SFDVKD. The CDR3 is 16 residues long. CDR3 bases: TGTGCCACCAGTGATCGACAGGCAGCTAGCACAGATACGCAGTATTTT. It yields the protein CATSDRQAASTDTQYF.

The gene calls are TRBV30 and TRBJ1-5; D gene uncertain. Germline V gene lookup returns CDR1 GTSNPN and CDR2 SVGIG (reference sequence). The CDR3 runs 14 residues. Trimming took 2 bases from V and 6 from J, leaving 14 bases between them. The CDR3 DNA reads TGTGCCTGGAGTCTGGGGAGAGTTGTTCAGCCCCAGCATTTT. Protein sequence: CAWSLGRVVQPQHF.

The rearrangement uses TRBV5-1 and TRBJ1-4; 7 bases align to TRBD1. The trim removed 2 bases at V and 6 bases at J, leaving 10 bases unmatched. The germline CDR1 and CDR2 sequences are SGHRS and YFSETQ. The CDR3 length is 16 residues. The CDR3 protein is CASSFPNRGRDEKLFF. The CDR3 nucleotides read TGCGCCAGCAGCTTCCCAAACAGGGGAAGGGATGAAAAACTGTTTTTT.

The chain's CDR3 is CASSLPGTGPQVDIQYF. CDR3 coding DNA: TGTGCCAGCAGTCTCCCCGGGACAGGGCCACAAGTGGACATTCAGTACTTC. This chain uses TRBV28 with TRBJ2-4; 9 bases are shared with TRBD1. This CDR3 is 17 amino acids long. Germline-derived CDR1 and CDR2 are MDHEN and SYDVKM. Losses at the gene ends were 5 bases for V and 8 bases for J; bases not matched to a gene: 16.

CDR3 sequence reads: CASRRDSNNEQFF. CDR3 coding DNA: TGTGCCAGCAGAAGGGACAGCAACAATGAGCAGTTCTTC. The V gene is TRBV6-5, the J gene TRBJ2-1, with 7 bases aligning to TRBD1. The CDR3 runs 13 residues. Trimming removed 6 bases from V and 5 bases from J; junction bases left unmatched: 4. Germline V gene data show CDR1 as MNHEY and CDR2 as SVGAGI.

This clone appeared a few times. The chain is built from TRBV7-8 and TRBJ2-2, with D tentatively TRBD1 (6 bases). The CDR3 loop spans 16 amino acids. Trimming removed 6 bases at V and 1 base at J, with 15 bases between. CDR1 and CDR2 (germline): SGHVS, FQNEAQ. The CDR3 loop reads CASSFEGELNTGELFF. The CDR3, as DNA: TGTGCCAGCAGTTTCGAGGGGGAACTGAACACCGGGGAGCTGTTTTTT.